This section outlines one T cell receptor (beta chain) sequence together with its context. The data are from a study of control samples from healthy donors and cancer patients. The CDR3 covers 16 residues. V shed 8 bases, J shed 2 bases, and the junction held 7 bases outside the gene matches. Germline V lookup: CDR1 KGHSH, CDR2 LQKENI. The data were produced by immunoSEQ multiplex PCR, yet TCRdb's version contains in-frame clones alone and is incomplete. The table includes approximately 120,000 clones, about 89% detected once. The sequence derives from a woman between 50 and 59 years old in good health. The J gene is TRBJ2-2, the V gene TRBV18, with 11 bases identical to TRBD2. The specimen was blood. As DNA, the CDR3 is TGTGCCAGCCTAGCCGGGACTAGCGGAAACACCGGGGAGCTGTTTTTT. Its translation: CASLAGTSGNTGELFF.